The 29 T cell receptor beta chains given below trace back to one sample, sequenced in a study of blood T cells in healthy people across ages. Primers used in a second PCR of about 7 to 11 cycles were a sample-barcoded 5' primer and a J-beta primer mix. From the 5' RACE reads, TCRdb called clonotypes with MiXCR, one entry per CDR3 protein. The sample lists over 1,300,000 distinct CDR3 sequences; approximately 59% were seen once. Sequencing was carried out using blood. These receptors were taken from a young man in good health.

The chain couples TRBV7-9 to TRBJ2-7; no firm D call. In germline, CDR1 is SEHNR, CDR2 FQNEAQ (reference sequence). This CDR3 comprises 13 residues. V was cut by 4 bases and J by 6 bases, with 13 bases left in between. This CDR3 reads CASSWSTLPEQYF. In DNA, the CDR3 is TGTGCCAGCAGCTGGTCCACACTACCCGAGCAGTACTTC.

The chain is built from TRBV6-6 and TRBJ1-2; weak D call: TRBD1 (6 bases). This CDR3 has 13 residues. Trimming pared 8 bases from V and 6 bases from J, leaving 16 bases between. Germline V gene data show CDR1 as MNHNY and CDR2 as SVGAGI (reference sequence). CDR3 nucleotide sequence: TGTGCCAGCCGCAGACGGGAGGGGGATGGCTACACCTTC. Translating it yields CASRRREGDGYTF.

A remark on this clonotype: At one end, the junction sequence differs from germline, possibly due to a read error. The CDR3 sequence: CASSPTGPKEKLFF. DNA for the CDR3: TGTGCCAGCAGTCCGACAGGTCCTAAAGAAAAACTGTTTTTT. The chain employs TRBV27 and TRBJ1-4; a possible D gene is TRBD1 (6 bases). Looked up from germline, CDR1 is MNHEY and CDR2 is SMNVEV (reference sequence). The CDR3 contains 14 residues.

The V gene is TRBV4-2, the J gene TRBJ2-5; perhaps TRBD1 as D (5 bases). The ends were cut back, 4 bases at V and 5 bases at J, with 11 bases in the middle. CDR1 is LGHNA and CDR2 is YNFKEQ in the germline V gene. CDR3 length: 13 residues. CDR3 nucleotide sequence: TGTGCCAGCAGCCGACATGGGGCCGAGACCCAGTACTTC. This gives the protein CASSRHGAETQYF.

This clonotype occurred a few times. The chain carries TRBV5-1 and TRBJ2-2, with D perhaps being TRBD1 or TRBD2 (5 bases each). From germline, CDR1 is SGHRS and CDR2 YFSETQ. This CDR3 is 14 amino acids long. The ends were cut back, 0 bases at V and 4 bases at J, with 7 bases in the middle. The CDR3 loop is CASSLVRGTGELFF. The CDR3 nucleotides read TGCGCCAGCAGCTTGGTGAGGGGCACCGGGGAGCTGTTTTTT.

This rearrangement joins TRBV28 to TRBJ1-4; D perhaps matches TRBD1 (6 bases). Per germline, CDR1 MDHEN and CDR2 SYDVKM. CDR3 size: 16 residues. Trimming removed 6 bases from V and 4 bases from J, with 18 bases in between. In DNA form, the CDR3 reads TGTGCCAGCAGCTTAGGGTCACAGGGAGGTAATGAAAAACTGTTTTTT. Its protein product is CASSLGSQGGNEKLFF.

The chain employs TRBV20-1 and TRBJ2-7, with D perhaps matching TRBD1 (5 bases). The germline CDR1 and CDR2 sequences are DFQATT and SNEGSKA (reference sequence). The CDR3 is 14 amino acids. The ends were cut back, 0 bases at V and 1 base at J, with 10 bases in the middle. The CDR3 reads CSARDVQESYEQYF. The DNA of the CDR3 is TGCAGTGCTAGAGATGTACAGGAATCCTACGAGCAGTACTTC.

This chain connects TRBV29-1 to TRBJ1-2, with 9 nucleotides matching TRBD1. CDR1 SQVTM and CDR2 ANQGSEA come from the germline V gene. J was trimmed by 4 bases and V by 8 bases; bases with no gene match: 11. This CDR3 contains 14 residues. The CDR3 DNA reads TGCAGCACGGCGGGGACAGGGTCCTTCTATGGCTACACCTTC. It is translated as CSTAGTGSFYGYTF.

V is TRBV20-1 and J is TRBJ2-3; 7 bases fit TRBD1. Germline loops: CDR1 DFQATT, CDR2 SNEGSKA (reference sequence). J was trimmed by 3 bases and V by 2 bases; bases with no gene match: 8. The CDR3 runs to 15 residues. CDR3 DNA sequence: TGCAGTGCTAGACGGAGGACAGGACGGACAGATACGCAGTATTTT. Translation gives CSARRRTGRTDTQYF.

This clonotype has a single count. The chain recombines TRBV19 with TRBJ2-1, with D perhaps TRBD1 or TRBD2 (5 bases each). V was cut by 6 bases and J by 6 bases, with 18 bases left in between. CDR3 length equals 15 residues. CDR1 LNHDA and CDR2 SQIVND come from the germline V gene (reference sequence). CDR3 residues: CASRGPAPRFNEQFF. CDR3 bases: TGTGCCAGTAGGGGACCGGCACCGCGATTCAATGAGCAGTTCTTC.

The chain has TRBV11-2 and TRBJ2-4, with no clear D. The DNA end is more similar to TRBJ2-7, so the J call may be wrong. The CDR3 loop spans 13 amino acids. The germline V gene encodes CDR1 SGHAT and CDR2 FQNNGV. CDR3: CASSLDILFEQYF. DNA for the CDR3: TGTGCCAGCAGCTTAGACATTTTATTCGAGCAGTACTTC.

The rearrangement joins TRBV5-1 to TRBJ1-6; D gene unclear. The CDR3 is 14 residues long. The germline gives CDR1 SGHRS, CDR2 YFSETQ. Trimming shortened V by 7 bases and J by 5 bases, and 13 bases separated the two germline ends. The CDR3: CASSREPNNSPLHF. CDR3 coding DNA: TGCGCCAGCTCCCGTGAACCGAATAATTCACCCCTCCACTTT.

V usage is TRBV7-9 and J usage is TRBJ2-7; 9 nucleotides match TRBD2. J lost 7 bases, V lost 1 base, and 8 bases had no gene match. CDR1 and CDR2 from the germline V gene are SEHNR and FQNEAQ (reference sequence). The CDR3 runs 15 residues. The CDR3 nucleotides are TGTGCCAGCAGCTTAGTCGCTAGCGGGGACAATGAGCAGTACTTC. Its protein is CASSLVASGDNEQYF.

In nucleotides, the CDR3 is TGCGCCAGCACCCCTGGGACGCAAAACAACAATGAGCAGTACTTC. It encodes CASTPGTQNNNEQYF. The chain employs TRBV10-1 and TRBJ2-7; tentatively, D is TRBD1 or TRBD2 (5 bases each). V was pared by 7 bases and J by 7 bases, with 23 bases between. The CDR3 is 15 residues long. CDR1 is WNHNN, CDR2 SYGVQD, per germline (reference sequence).

J is TRBJ2-1 and V is TRBV20-1, with TRBD2 identical over 12 bases. Gene TRBJ2-7 matches the end of the DNA better, so the J call may be wrong. CDR1 is DFQATT, CDR2 SNEGSKA, per germline (reference sequence). This CDR3 has 15 residues. This CDR3 reads CSAVRLAGVRNEQYF. For the CDR3, the DNA is TGCAGTGCTGTGAGACTAGCGGGGGTCCGCAATGAGCAGTACTTC.

This chain connects TRBV14 to TRBJ2-7; 8 bases align to TRBD1. Trimming at V came to 0 bases and at J to 4 bases, leaving 8 bases not matched to a gene. Germline lookup yields CDR1 SGHDN and CDR2 FVKESK. The CDR3 is 16 amino acids. This CDR3 reads CASSQDLGTGGYEQYF. CDR3 nucleotide sequence: TGTGCCAGCAGCCAAGATTTGGGGACAGGTGGATACGAGCAGTACTTC.

The chain recombines TRBV29-1 with TRBJ2-1; D is possibly TRBD1 (5 bases). This CDR3 spans 14 amino acids. Trimming pared 7 bases from V and 6 bases from J, leaving 19 bases between. Germline CDR1 SQVTM, CDR2 ANQGSEA. In DNA form, the CDR3 reads TGCAGCGCTGTAAGCACAGGTGTGGGCAATGAGCAGTTCTTC. Protein sequence: CSAVSTGVGNEQFF.

The genes are TRBV3-1 and TRBJ2-7, with 16 bases matching TRBD2. The CDR3 is made up of 21 amino acids. Germline CDR1 reads LGHDT; CDR2 reads YNNKEL (reference sequence). Trimming cost V 2 bases and J 0 bases; bases outside gene matches: 13. The CDR3 region is CASSQHPGLAGGLSLSYEQYF. Written as DNA, the CDR3 is TGTGCCAGCAGCCAACATCCGGGACTAGCGGGAGGGCTTAGTCTCTCCTACGAGCAGTACTTC.

This clonotype was found once. The chain has TRBV9 and TRBJ2-1; TRBD1 aligns across 7 bases. This CDR3 region has 14 residues. Trimming cost V 3 bases and J 2 bases; bases outside gene matches: 2. Germline V gene data show CDR1 as SGDLS and CDR2 as YYNGEE. Here the CDR3 DNA reads TGTGCCAGCAGCGACGACAGGGCCTACAATGAGCAGTTCTTC. This encodes CASSDDRAYNEQFF.

This chain links TRBV30 with TRBJ2-1, with 7 positions matching TRBD1. The J segment lost 5 bases and the V segment lost 4 bases, leaving 5 bases of the junction unmatched. CDR3 length equals 13 residues. Germline V gene data show CDR1 as GTSNPN and CDR2 as SVGIG (reference sequence). CDR3 in amino acids: CAWTADRDNEQFF. The DNA of the CDR3 is TGTGCCTGGACTGCCGACAGGGACAATGAGCAGTTCTTC.

This CDR3 reads CASRDFNSYEQYF. CDR3 coding DNA: TGTGCCAGCAGGGACTTCAATTCCTACGAGCAGTACTTC. The chain carries TRBV6-1 and TRBJ2-7, with D possibly TRBD2 on 5 matching bases. The germline V gene has CDR1 MNHNS and CDR2 SASEGT. Trimming cost V 6 bases and J 1 base, with 10 bases left between them. CDR3 length equals 13 residues.

This clonotype was picked up many times. CDR3 DNA sequence: TGTGCCAGCAGTTTTGGGGGGAATGGCTACACCTTC. Amino acid sequence: CASSFGGNGYTF. This chain connects TRBV12-3 or TRBV12-4 to TRBJ1-2, with TRBD1 as a possible D gene (5 bases). V was cut by 3 bases and J by 6 bases, with 8 bases left in between. The CDR3 loop spans 12 amino acids.

The chain links TRBV7-9 to TRBJ2-1; D unresolved. V was trimmed by 5 bases and J by 15 bases, leaving 14 bases between them. CDR1 is SEHNR and CDR2 is FQNEAQ in the germline V gene (reference sequence). CDR3 length: 11 residues. This CDR3 is CASSQSGLWFF. Written as DNA, the CDR3 is TGTGCCAGCAGCCAAAGTGGGCTGTGGTTCTTC.

This chain joins TRBV6-2 or TRBV6-3 and TRBJ2-1; 12 nucleotides line up with TRBD2. The CDR3 is 16 residues long. CDR1 and CDR2 from the germline V gene are MNHEY and SVGEGT. J lost 5 bases, V lost 5 bases, and 7 bases had no gene match. Here the CDR3 DNA reads TGTGCCAGCAGTGCGGCTAGCGGGAGGGCTAACAATGAGCAGTTCTTC. Protein sequence: CASSAASGRANNEQFF.

The gene calls are TRBV2 and TRBJ2-1, with D hard to call. The length of the CDR3 is 12 residues. V lost 5 bases and J 9 bases, leaving 11 bases between the germline ends. Germline values: CDR1 SNHLY, CDR2 FYNNEI. The CDR3, as DNA: TGTGCCAGCAGTTCTGGCCATCCTGAGCAGTTCTTC. Translation gives CASSSGHPEQFF.

This sequence joins TRBV7-9 and TRBJ2-1; unclear D gene. V was trimmed by 5 bases and J by 10 bases, leaving 12 bases between them. The CDR3 runs to 12 residues. Germline-derived CDR1 and CDR2 are SEHNR and FQNEAQ (reference sequence). This chain's CDR3 is CASSNAPREQFF. Written as DNA, the CDR3 is TGTGCCAGCAGCAATGCTCCACGGGAGCAGTTCTTC.

This chain connects TRBV6-5 to TRBJ2-5, with 10 nucleotides matching TRBD1. Germline V lookup: CDR1 MNHEY, CDR2 SVGAGI. V was pared by 0 bases and J by 9 bases, with 13 bases of the junction left unmatched. The CDR3 sequence is 17 residues long. The CDR3 loop is CASSYSRGQGYGEAQYF. The CDR3 DNA is TGTGCCAGCAGTTACTCGAGGGGACAGGGGTACGGGGAGGCCCAGTACTTC.

This chain uses TRBV12-5 with TRBJ2-3; 10 nucleotides agree with TRBD2. The V gene end was trimmed by 3 bases and the J gene end by 5 bases; junction bases not matched to a gene: 14. CDR3 length: 18 residues. Germline loops: CDR1 LGHNT, CDR2 FRNRAP. CDR3 loop: CASGFGVPEAGGGDTQYF. CDR3 nucleotides: TGTGCTAGTGGTTTTGGTGTCCCCGAAGCGGGAGGGGGAGATACGCAGTATTTT.

The chain combines TRBV7-2 with TRBJ2-6; no reliable D call. The ends were cut back, 3 bases at V and 1 base at J, with 10 bases in the middle. Germline CDR1 reads SGHTA; CDR2 reads FQGNSA. This CDR3 spans 16 amino acids. The CDR3 region is CASSFKFPSGANVLTF. In nucleotides, the CDR3 is TGTGCCAGCAGCTTTAAGTTTCCGTCTGGGGCCAACGTCCTGACTTTC.